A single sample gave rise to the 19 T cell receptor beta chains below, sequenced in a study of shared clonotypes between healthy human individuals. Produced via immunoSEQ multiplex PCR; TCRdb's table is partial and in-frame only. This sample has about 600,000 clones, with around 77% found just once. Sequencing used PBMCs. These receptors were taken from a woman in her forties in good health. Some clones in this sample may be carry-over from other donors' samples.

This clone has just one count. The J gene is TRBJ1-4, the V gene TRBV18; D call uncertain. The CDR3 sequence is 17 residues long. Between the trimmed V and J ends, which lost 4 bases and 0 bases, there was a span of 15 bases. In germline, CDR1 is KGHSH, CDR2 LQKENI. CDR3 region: CASSRSGRPTTNEKLFF. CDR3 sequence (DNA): TGTGCCAGCTCACGGTCTGGCAGACCCACAACTAATGAAAAACTGTTTTTT.

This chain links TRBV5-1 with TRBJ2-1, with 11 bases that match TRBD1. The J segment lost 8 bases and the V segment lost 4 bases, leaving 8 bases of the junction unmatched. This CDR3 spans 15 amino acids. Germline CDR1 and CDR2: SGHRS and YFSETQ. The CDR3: CASSKGTGGYDEQFF. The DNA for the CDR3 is TGCGCCAGCAGCAAGGGGACAGGGGGATACGATGAGCAGTTCTTC.

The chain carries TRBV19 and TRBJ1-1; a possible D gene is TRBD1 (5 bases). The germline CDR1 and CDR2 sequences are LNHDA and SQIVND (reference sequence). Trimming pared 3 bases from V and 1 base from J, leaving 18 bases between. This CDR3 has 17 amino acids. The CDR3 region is CASSMASPITGNTEAFF. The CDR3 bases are TGTGCCAGTAGTATGGCCTCCCCAATAACAGGGAACACTGAAGCTTTCTTT.

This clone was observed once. The CDR3 sequence is CASSLYSRVGYEQYF. The CDR3 coding sequence is TGTGCCAGCAGCTTATACAGCAGGGTGGGATACGAGCAGTACTTC. V and J are TRBV7-3 and TRBJ2-7, with a tentative D call TRBD1 (5 bases). V was shortened by 2 bases and J by 4 bases, with 15 bases between the two germline ends. In germline, CDR1 is SGHTA, CDR2 FQGTGA. The CDR3 has 15 amino acids.

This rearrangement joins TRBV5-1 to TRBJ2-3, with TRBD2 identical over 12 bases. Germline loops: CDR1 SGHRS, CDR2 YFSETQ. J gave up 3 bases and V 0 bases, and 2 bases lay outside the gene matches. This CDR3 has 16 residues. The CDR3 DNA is TGCGCCAGCAGCTTGGGACTAGCGGGAGTTACAGATACGCAGTATTTT. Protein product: CASSLGLAGVTDTQYF.

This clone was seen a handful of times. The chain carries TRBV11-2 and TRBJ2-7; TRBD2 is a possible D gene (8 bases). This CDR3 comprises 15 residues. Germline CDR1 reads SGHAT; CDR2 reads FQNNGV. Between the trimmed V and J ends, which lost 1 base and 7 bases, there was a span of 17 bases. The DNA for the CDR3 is TGTGCCAGCAGCTTAGCGGGAGGGACAGCCGCTGAGCAGTACTTC. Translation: CASSLAGGTAAEQYF.

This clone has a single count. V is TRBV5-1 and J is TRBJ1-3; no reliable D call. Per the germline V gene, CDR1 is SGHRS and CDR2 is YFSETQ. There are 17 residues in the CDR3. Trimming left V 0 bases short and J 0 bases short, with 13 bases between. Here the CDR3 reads CASSLDGSAISGNTIYF. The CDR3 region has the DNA TGCGCCAGCAGCTTGGATGGCAGCGCGATCTCTGGAAACACCATATATTTT.

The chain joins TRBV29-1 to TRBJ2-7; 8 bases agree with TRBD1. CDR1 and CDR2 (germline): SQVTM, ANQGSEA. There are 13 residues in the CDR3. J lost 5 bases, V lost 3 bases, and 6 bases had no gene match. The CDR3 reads CSVDSAGGNEQYF. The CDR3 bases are TGCAGCGTTGATTCGGCAGGGGGCAACGAGCAGTACTTC.

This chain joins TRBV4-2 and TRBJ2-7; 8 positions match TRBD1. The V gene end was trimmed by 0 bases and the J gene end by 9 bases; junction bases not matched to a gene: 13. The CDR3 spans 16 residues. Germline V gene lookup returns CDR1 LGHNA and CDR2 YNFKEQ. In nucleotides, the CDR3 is TGTGCCAGCAGCCAAGATCCCGGGACAGGCAGTGAACGGCAGTACTTC. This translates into CASSQDPGTGSERQYF.

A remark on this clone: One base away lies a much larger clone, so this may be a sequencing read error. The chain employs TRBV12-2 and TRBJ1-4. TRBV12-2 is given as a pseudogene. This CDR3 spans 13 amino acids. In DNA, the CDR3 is TGTGCAAGTCGCTTAGCCGGGACTCAAAAACTGTTTTTT. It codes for CASRLAGTQKLFF.

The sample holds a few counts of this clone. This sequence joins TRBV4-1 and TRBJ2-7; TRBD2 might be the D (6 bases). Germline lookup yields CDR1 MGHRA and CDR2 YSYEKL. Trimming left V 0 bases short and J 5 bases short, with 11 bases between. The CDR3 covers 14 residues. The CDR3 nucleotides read TGCGCCAGCAGCCAAGATAGAAGACTAGACGAGCAGTACTTC. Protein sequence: CASSQDRRLDEQYF.

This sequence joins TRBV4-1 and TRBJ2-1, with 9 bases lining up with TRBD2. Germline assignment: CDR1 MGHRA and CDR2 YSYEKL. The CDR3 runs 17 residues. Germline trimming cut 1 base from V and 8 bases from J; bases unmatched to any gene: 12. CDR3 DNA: TGCGCCAGCAGCCAAGGGGAAGCGGGAGGATGGAGGGATGAGCAGTTCTTC. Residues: CASSQGEAGGWRDEQFF.

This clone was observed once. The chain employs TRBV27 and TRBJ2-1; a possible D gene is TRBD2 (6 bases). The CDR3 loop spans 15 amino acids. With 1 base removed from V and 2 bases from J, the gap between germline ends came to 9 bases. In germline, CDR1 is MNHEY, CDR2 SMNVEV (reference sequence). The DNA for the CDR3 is TGTGCCAGCAGTTTATTGGCTAGCGCCTACAATGAGCAGTTCTTC. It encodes CASSLLASAYNEQFF.

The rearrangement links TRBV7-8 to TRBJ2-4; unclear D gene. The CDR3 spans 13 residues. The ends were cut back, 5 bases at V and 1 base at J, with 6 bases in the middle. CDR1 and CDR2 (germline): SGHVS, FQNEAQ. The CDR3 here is CASSNRAKNIQYF. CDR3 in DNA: TGTGCCAGCAGCAACCGGGCCAAAAACATTCAGTACTTC.

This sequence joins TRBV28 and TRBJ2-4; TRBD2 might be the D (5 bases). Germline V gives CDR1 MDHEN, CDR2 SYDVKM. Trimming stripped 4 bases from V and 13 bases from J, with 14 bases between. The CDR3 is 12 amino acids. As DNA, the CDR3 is TGTGCCAGCAGTTCTGGAGGATGGGAACAGTACTTC. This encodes CASSSGGWEQYF.

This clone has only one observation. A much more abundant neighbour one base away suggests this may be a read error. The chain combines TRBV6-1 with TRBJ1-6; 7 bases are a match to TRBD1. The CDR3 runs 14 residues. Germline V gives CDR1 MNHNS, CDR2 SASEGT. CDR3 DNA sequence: TGTGCCAGCAGCGGGACAGAAGATAATCCACCCCTCCACTTT. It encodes CASSGTEDNPPLHF.

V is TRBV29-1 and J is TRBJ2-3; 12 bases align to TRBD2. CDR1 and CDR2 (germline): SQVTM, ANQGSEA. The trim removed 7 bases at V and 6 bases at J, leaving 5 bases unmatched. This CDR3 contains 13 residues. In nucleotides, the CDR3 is TGCAGCGGCCTACTAGCGGGAGGCGATACGCAGTATTTT. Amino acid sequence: CSGLLAGGDTQYF.

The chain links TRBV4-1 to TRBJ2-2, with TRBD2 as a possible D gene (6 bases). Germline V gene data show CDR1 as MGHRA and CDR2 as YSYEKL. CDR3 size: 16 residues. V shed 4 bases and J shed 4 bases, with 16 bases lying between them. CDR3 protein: CASSPRRGEGTGELFF. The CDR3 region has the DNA TGCGCCAGCAGCCCCAGGAGGGGAGAGGGCACCGGGGAGCTGTTTTTT.

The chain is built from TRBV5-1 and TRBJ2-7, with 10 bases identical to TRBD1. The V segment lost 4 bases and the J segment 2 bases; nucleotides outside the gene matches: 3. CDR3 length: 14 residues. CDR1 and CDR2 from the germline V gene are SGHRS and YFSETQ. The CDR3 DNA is TGCGCCAGCAGCGTGGACAGGGGGGCCTACGAGCAGTACTTC. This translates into CASSVDRGAYEQYF. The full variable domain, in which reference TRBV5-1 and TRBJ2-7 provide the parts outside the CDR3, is KAGVTQTPRYLIKTRGQQVTLSCSPISGHRSVSWYQQTPGQGLQFLFEYFSETQRNKGNFPGRFSGRQFSNSRSEMNVSTLELGDSALYLCASSVDRGAYEQYFGPGTRLTVT.